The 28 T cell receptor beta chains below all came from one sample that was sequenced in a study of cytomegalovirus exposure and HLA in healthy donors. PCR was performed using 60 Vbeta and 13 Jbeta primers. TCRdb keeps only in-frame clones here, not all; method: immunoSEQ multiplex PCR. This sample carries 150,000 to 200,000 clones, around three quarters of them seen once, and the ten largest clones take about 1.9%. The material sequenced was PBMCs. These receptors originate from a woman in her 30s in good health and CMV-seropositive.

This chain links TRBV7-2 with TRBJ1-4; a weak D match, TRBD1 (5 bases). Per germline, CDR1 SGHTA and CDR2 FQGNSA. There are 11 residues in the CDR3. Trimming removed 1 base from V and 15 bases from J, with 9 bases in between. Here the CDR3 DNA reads TGTGCCAGCAGCTTAGGATCAGGGTTGTTTTTT. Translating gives CASSLGSGLFF.

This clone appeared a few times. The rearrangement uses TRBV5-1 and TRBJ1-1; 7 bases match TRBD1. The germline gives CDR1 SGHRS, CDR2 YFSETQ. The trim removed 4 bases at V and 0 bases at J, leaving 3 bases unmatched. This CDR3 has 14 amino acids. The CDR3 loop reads CASSAGTVNTEAFF. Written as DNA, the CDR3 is TGCGCCAGCAGCGCCGGGACAGTGAACACTGAAGCTTTCTTT.

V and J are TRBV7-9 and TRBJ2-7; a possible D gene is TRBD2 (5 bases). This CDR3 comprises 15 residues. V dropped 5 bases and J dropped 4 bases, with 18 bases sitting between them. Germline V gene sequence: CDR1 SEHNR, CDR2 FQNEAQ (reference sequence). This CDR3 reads CASSPTGAEFYEQYF. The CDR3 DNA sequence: TGTGCCAGCAGCCCGACTGGAGCGGAGTTTTACGAGCAGTACTTC.

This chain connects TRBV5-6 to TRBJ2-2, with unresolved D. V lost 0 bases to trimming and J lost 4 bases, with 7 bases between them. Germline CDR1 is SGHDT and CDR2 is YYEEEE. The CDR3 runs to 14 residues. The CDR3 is CASSLAPVTGELFF. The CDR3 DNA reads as TGTGCCAGCAGCTTGGCTCCGGTCACCGGGGAGCTGTTTTTT.

The CDR3: CASSFGTDYGYTF. In nucleotides, the CDR3 is TGTGCCAGCAGCTTCGGGACAGACTATGGCTACACCTTC. The V gene is TRBV5-4, the J gene TRBJ1-2, with 7 bases matching TRBD1. The CDR3 spans 13 residues. V was clipped by 2 bases and J by 3 bases; unmatched bases: 1. The germline CDR1 and CDR2 sequences are SGHNT and YYREEE (reference sequence).

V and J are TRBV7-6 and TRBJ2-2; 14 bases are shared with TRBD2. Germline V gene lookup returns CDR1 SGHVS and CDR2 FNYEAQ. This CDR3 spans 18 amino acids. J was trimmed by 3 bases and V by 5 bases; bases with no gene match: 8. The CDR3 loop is CASSRGLAGGWDTGELFF. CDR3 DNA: TGTGCCAGCAGCCGCGGACTAGCGGGAGGCTGGGACACCGGGGAGCTGTTTTTT.

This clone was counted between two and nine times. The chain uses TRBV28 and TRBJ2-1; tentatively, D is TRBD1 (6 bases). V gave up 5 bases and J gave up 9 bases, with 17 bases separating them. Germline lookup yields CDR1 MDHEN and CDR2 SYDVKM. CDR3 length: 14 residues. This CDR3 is CASSSFTGISEQFF. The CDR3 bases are TGTGCCAGCAGTAGCTTTACAGGGATATCTGAGCAGTTCTTC.

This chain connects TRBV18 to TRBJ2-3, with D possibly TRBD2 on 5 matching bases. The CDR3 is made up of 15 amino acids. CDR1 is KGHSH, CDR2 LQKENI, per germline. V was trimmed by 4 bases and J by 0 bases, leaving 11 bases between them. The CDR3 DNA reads TGTGCCAGCTCACAGAGCGGTCCTAGCACAGATACGCAGTATTTT. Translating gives CASSQSGPSTDTQYF.

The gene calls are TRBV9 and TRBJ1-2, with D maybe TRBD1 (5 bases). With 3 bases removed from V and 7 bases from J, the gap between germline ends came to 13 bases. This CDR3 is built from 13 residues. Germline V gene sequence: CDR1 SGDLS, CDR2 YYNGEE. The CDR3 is CASSASGKAGYTF. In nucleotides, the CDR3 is TGTGCCAGCAGCGCCTCAGGGAAGGCTGGCTACACCTTC. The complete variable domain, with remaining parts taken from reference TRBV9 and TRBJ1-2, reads DSGVTQTPKHLITATGQRVTLRCSPRSGDLSVYWYQQSLDQGLQFLIQYYNGEERAKGNILERFSAQQFPDLHSELNLSSLELGDSALYFCASSASGKAGYTFGSGTRLTVV.

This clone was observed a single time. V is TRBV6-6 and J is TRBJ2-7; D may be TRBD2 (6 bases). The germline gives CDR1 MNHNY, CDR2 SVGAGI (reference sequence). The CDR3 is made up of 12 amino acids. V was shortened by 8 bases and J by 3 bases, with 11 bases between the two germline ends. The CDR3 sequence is CASSGVDYEQYF. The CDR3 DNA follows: TGTGCCAGCTCGGGGGTAGACTACGAGCAGTACTTC.

CDR3 region: CASSVEGQLNTEAFF. The CDR3 DNA follows: TGTGCCAGTAGTGTGGAAGGACAGTTGAACACTGAAGCTTTCTTT. V is TRBV19 and J is TRBJ1-1, with D possibly being TRBD1 (6 bases). The CDR3 runs 15 residues. In germline, CDR1 is LNHDA, CDR2 SQIVND (reference sequence). Deletions cut 5 bases from V and 0 bases from J, with 13 bases between.

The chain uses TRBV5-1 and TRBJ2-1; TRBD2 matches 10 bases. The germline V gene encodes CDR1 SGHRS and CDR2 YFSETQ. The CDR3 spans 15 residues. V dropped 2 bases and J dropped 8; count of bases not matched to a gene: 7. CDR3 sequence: CASSLTASGGYEQFF. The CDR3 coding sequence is TGCGCCAGCAGCTTAACGGCTAGCGGGGGATATGAGCAGTTCTTC. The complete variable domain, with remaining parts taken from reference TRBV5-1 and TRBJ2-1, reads KAGVTQTPRYLIKTRGQQVTLSCSPISGHRSVSWYQQTPGQGLQFLFEYFSETQRNKGNFPGRFSGRQFSNSRSEMNVSTLELGDSALYLCASSLTASGGYEQFFGPGTRLTVL.

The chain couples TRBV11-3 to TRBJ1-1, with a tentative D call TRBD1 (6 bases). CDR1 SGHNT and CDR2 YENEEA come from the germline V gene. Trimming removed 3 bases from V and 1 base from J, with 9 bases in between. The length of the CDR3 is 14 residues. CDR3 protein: CASSLSGENTEAFF. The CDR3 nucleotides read TGTGCCAGCAGCTTGTCAGGGGAGAACACTGAAGCTTTCTTT.

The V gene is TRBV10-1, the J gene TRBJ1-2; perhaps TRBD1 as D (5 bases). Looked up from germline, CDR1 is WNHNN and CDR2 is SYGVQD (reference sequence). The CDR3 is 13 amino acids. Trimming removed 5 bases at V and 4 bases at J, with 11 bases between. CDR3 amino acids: CASSSGLSYGYTF. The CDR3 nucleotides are TGCGCCAGCAGTTCAGGGTTGAGCTATGGCTACACCTTC.

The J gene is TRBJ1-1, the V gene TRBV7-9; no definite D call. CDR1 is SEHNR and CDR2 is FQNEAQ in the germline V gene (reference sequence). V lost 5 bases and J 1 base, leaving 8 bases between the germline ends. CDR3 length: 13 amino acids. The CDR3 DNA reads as TGTGCCAGCAGCGTTGACTGGAACACTGAAGCTTTCTTT. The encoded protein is CASSVDWNTEAFF.

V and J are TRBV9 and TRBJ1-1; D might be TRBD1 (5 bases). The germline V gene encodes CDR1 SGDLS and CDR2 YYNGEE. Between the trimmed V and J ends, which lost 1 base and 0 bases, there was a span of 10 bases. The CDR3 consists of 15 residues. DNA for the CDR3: TGTGCCAGCAGCGTATCTTGGGGGGTGAACACTGAAGCTTTCTTT. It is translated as CASSVSWGVNTEAFF.

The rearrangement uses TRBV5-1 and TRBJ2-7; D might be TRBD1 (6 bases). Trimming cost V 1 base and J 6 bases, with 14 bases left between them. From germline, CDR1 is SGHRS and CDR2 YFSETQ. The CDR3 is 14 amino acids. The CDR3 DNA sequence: TGCGCCAGCAGCTTGATTCCAGGGGATGTCGAGCAGTACTTC. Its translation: CASSLIPGDVEQYF.

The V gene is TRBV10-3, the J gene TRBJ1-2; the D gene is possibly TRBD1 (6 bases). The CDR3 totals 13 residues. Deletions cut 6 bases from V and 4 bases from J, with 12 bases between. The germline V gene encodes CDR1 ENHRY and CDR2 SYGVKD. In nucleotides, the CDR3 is TGTGCCATCAGGCCAGGGGATGCCTATGGCTACACCTTC. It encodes CAIRPGDAYGYTF.

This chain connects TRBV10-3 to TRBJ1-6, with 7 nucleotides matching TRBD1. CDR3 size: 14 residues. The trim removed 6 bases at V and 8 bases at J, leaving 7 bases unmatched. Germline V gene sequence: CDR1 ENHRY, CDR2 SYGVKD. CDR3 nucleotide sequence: TGTGCCATCAGACTAGACAGGGCGGATTCACCCCTCCACTTT. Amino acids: CAIRLDRADSPLHF.

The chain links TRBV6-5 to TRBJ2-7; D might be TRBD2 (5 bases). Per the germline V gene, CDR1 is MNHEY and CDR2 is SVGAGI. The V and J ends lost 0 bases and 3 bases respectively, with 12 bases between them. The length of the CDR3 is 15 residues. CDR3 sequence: CASSYSAGMGYEQYF. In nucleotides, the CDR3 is TGTGCCAGCAGTTACTCGGCCGGGATGGGCTACGAGCAGTACTTC.

CDR3 sequence reads: CASSFSTLSSYEQYF. CDR3 nucleotides: TGTGCCAGCAGCTTCTCCACCCTAAGCTCCTACGAGCAGTACTTC. V usage is TRBV5-6 and J usage is TRBJ2-7, with unresolved D. The V gene lost 2 bases and the J gene lost 0 bases, with 12 bases spanning the gap. The CDR3 sequence is 15 residues long. Germline V gives CDR1 SGHDT, CDR2 YYEEEE.

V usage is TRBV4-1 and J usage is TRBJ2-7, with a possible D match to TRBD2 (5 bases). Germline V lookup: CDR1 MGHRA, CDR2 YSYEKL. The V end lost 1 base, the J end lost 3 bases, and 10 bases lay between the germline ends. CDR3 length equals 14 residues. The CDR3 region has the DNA TGCGCCAGCAGCCAAGTAATGGACTTCTACGAGCAGTACTTC. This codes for CASSQVMDFYEQYF.

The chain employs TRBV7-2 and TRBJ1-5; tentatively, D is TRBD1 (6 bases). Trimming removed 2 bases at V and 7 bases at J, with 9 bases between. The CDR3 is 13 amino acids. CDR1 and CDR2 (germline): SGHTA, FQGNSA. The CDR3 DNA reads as TGTGCCAGCAGCTTATCCAGGGGCCAGCCCCAGCATTTT. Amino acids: CASSLSRGQPQHF.

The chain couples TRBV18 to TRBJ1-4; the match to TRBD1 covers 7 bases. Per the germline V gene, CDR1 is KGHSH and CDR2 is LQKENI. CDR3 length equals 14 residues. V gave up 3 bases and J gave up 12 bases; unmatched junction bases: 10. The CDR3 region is CASSPQTGNQELFF. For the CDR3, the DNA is TGTGCCAGCTCACCCCAGACAGGGAATCAGGAACTGTTTTTT.

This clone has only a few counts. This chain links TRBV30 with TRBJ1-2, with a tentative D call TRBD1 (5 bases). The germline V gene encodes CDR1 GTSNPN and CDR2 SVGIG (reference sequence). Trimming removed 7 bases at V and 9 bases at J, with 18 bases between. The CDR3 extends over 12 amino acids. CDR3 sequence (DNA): TGTGCCTCCCCCGGGGGGGGGTTTAGCTACACCTTC. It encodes CASPGGGFSYTF.

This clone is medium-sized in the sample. CDR3 sequence (DNA): TGTGCCAGCGGTACTGACAACTACGAGCAGTACTTC. This sequence encodes CASGTDNYEQYF. V usage is TRBV6-6 and J usage is TRBJ2-7; D call uncertain. CDR1 and CDR2 (germline): MNHNY, SVGAGI (reference sequence). The CDR3 extends over 12 amino acids. V lost 8 bases and J lost 3, with 11 bases in between.

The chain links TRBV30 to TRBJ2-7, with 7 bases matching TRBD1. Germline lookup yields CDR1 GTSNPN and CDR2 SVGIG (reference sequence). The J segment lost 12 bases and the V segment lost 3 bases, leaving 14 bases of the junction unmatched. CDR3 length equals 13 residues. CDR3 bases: TGTGCCTGGAGCCCACGACGGGACAGCCAACGGTACTTC. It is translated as CAWSPRRDSQRYF.

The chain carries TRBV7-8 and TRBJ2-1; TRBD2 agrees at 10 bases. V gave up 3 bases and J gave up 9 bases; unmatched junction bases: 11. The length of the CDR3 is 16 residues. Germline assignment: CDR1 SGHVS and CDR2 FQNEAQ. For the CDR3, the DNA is TGTGCCAGCAGCTTCGCGACTAGCGGGTTACTCGGTGAGCAGTTCTTC. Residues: CASSFATSGLLGEQFF.